This T cell receptor beta chain was captured by sequencing in a study of cytomegalovirus exposure and HLA in healthy donors listed by TCRdb under 2017. With respect to the entire study: An earlier analysis of roughly 500 of the donors reported roughly 270 Gb of sequence data and some 100 million unique TCR beta sequences from 150 million to 200 million T cells. About 280 gigabases of sequencing data and roughly 80 million unique TCR sequences made up an early release that covered approximately 650 HLA-typed donors. The genetic ancestry cluster associated with self-reported Caucasian donors included 65% to 90% of the roughly 400 genotyped donors. The aim of the study was to test whether cataloging public T cell receptors could identify signatures of past pathogen exposure. Using immunosequencing, the study profiled T cell repertoires from some 670 subjects and related those repertoires to cytomegalovirus serostatus. A separate validation cohort of approximately 130 different subjects was used in addition to the approximately 640-subject first cohort. High-throughput TCR immunosequencing, statistical association of individual TCRs with disease status, and machine learning were combined to predict cytomegalovirus infection status. To study patterns of TCR occurrence, a later analysis re-analyzed previously published TCR beta repertoires from 700 or so donors and added high-resolution HLA genotyping. Rather than drawing on any new phenotypic data, the later analysis identified candidate immune exposures from TCR beta sequences and the way those sequences occurred across donors. To decide whether each TCR beta V gene segment behaved as functional or pseudogenic, an earlier analysis of some 600 of the donors relied on high-throughput TCR beta sequencing. Donor age, sex, ethnicity and CMV serostatus were compiled together with the repertoire data. Genome-wide SNP genotypes for about 65% of the 666 donors were used in a later genetic analysis, which treated that subset as a discovery cohort. Every discovery cohort repertoire had been produced on one sequencing platform. Class I and class II HLA loci were covered by the typing at four-digit resolution. Typing coverage differed by locus: A, B, C, DRB1 and DQB1 were typed in roughly 620-630 donors, DQA1 in 500 to 550, DPA1 in around 610, and DPB1 in around 440. A handful of DR-DQ haplotypes were handled as single units for association and clustering because linkage in the cohort was strong. Among almost 400 genotyped donors of the cohort, an average of approximately 240,000 unique TCR beta nucleotide sequences were sequenced per donor, roughly 20% of them non-productive. Points the paper makes about the study in general: The presence/absence analyses assumed that sequencing depth was roughly uniform across donors, and that assumption may not be true. In a later analysis, TCR association rates were found to vary across HLA loci, with the most associated TCRs seen for DRB1 alleles and the fewest for HLA-C alleles. In a later analysis, most CMV-associated TCR beta chains were found to appear HLA-restricted, with HLA associations seemingly driven largely by CMV exposure. According to a later analysis, parvovirus B19, influenza, CMV and Epstein-Barr virus appeared linked to several top co-occurrence clusters. In a later analysis, HLA-associated TCR beta chains were found to be more clonally expanded and to have lower generation probabilities than equally common non-associated chains. Across donors, most TCR sequences were observed very rarely, whereas some public TCRs were present in many individuals. In an earlier analysis of 587 of the donors, most TCR beta V segments were observed in productive rearrangements about 87% or about 30% of the time, broadly matching IMGT annotations. A further reported finding was that TCR beta sequences accurately predicted the HLA-A and HLA-B alleles for most subjects in the first cohort. Some IMGT-functional V segments, including TRBV6-2 and TRBV6-3, could not be distinguished by the 87-base-pair reads and were therefore excluded. At a false discovery rate of 0.05, a later analysis linked approximately 18,000 TCR beta sequences to specific HLA alleles. The sequencing pipeline was judged likely to have produced a cluster of highly shared sequence variants as a technical artifact. Because HLA typing was unavailable for some donors at each locus, only the typed subset was used in association tests. Compared with the 666-donor mean, donors in an Asian-associated ancestry cluster had fewer N-insertions in productive TCRs, according to a later genetic analysis. The only immune exposure information available for the cohort was CMV serostatus. Linkage disequilibrium might explain the correlated functional status among segregating V segments, but an unknown experimental factor could not be excluded. A later genetic analysis associated a missense DCLRE1C variant with V-gene and J-gene trimming of TCR beta chains, and an independent cohort replicated the association. It was suggested by the authors that the approach could potentially be generalized to other disease states and immunological phenotypes. In the study, approximately 160 TCR beta chains were listed as associated with cytomegalovirus. Fewer than 20 rarely observed V segments, including chromosome 9 orphons, were excluded from the earlier analysis of almost 600 of the donors because counts were too low. A few of the identified cytomegalovirus-associated TCR beta chains were confirmed in vitro to be specific for cytomegalovirus antigens. Only TCR beta chains were sequenced in this cohort, and the absence of alpha or paired-chain data limited detectable features. Cytomegalovirus status was reported to be diagnosed by the classifier with high specificity and sensitivity in both the original and validation cohorts. Assigning TCR associations to individual alleles was difficult when HLA alleles, especially DR and DQ, strongly co-occurred.

In the germline V gene, CDR1 corresponds to MNHEY and CDR2 to SVGAGI. Spanning cysteine to phenylalanine, the CDR3 consists of 15 amino acids. The sequence is cut down to CDR3 DNA, 45 bases in frame from base 1. V is pared back by 3 bases and J by 2 bases, with 11 bases lying between the germline termini. For this clone: Which antigen it targets is not known. No much larger clone is present one base from it, and per-base qualities are unavailable.

The cohort consisted of hundreds of healthy bone marrow donors. At the time of sampling, all cohort members were nominally healthy, though unrecorded immune exposures were likely present. The donor tested CMV seronegative, placing the donor among the 300 to 400 seronegative members of the cohort. A peripheral blood sample was collected from each donor, and TCR beta sequencing was performed on peripheral blood mononuclear cells. Genomic DNA was extracted from the blood cell samples with the Qiagen DNeasy Blood Extraction Kit. The library came from the immunoSEQ multiplex PCR assay. The multiplex PCR relied on a mix of 60 forward primers for TCR Vbeta segments and 13 reverse primers for TCR Jbeta segments. The CDR3 region of rearranged TCR beta genes was amplified from genomic DNA with a multiplex PCR assay. Amplified TCR beta libraries were sequenced as 87-base-pair reads on the Illumina HiSeq System. Processing in the source paper ran as follows. A later analysis counted about 80 million unique TCR beta chains across the approximately 700 repertoires, and roughly 10 million of these chains were shared by at least two donors. Raw reads were error-corrected and collapsed into unique sequences by a nearest-neighbor algorithm in which closely related sequences were merged to remove PCR and sequencing errors. CDR3 sequences were aligned to IMGT reference sequences to assign V, D and J gene segments. For a sequence to be retained, a match of at least six nucleotides was required to both a V gene segment and a J gene segment. A rearrangement was called productive if the CDR3 had no stop codons and remained in frame with V and J, and every other rearrangement was called non-productive. CDR3 was defined according to IMGT convention as the region running from the second conserved V-encoded cysteine to the conserved J-encoded phenylalanine. In an earlier analysis of some 550 of the donors, sequences lacking an unambiguous match to a single V gene segment were excluded. An earlier analysis of 587 of the donors classified V segments as functional when productive rearrangements were above 56.7% and as segregating when the standard deviation between donors was above 5%. To diagnose cytomegalovirus status from the catalog of TCR beta chain sequences, a statistical classification framework was built. In a later analysis, TCR nucleotide sequences were compared against IMGT/GENE-DB human TR gene sequences so that V and J genes could be assigned. The TCRdist pipeline was used in a later analysis to assign CDR3 sequences and most-parsimonious VDJ recombination scenarios. A later analysis defined each TCR beta chain by its CDR3 amino acid sequence plus V-gene family, and excluded reads lacking a unique V-gene family. In a later analysis, 550 to 650 highly shared, low-generation-probability nucleotide sequences were removed to address suspected cross-contamination and a sequencing artifact. For each public chain, a later analysis derived a clonal expansion index from normalized ranks of inferred template counts within each repertoire. In a later analysis, generation probabilities were computed with a VDJ recombination model fitted to out-of-frame rearrangements, and the resulting probabilities were checked against IGoR. Hypergeometric tests were used in a later analysis to score TCR-TCR, TCR-HLA and TCR-CMV co-occurrence, with a repertoire-size bias correction applied to the TCR pairs. To estimate false discovery rates, a later analysis permuted the HLA or CMV assignments 20 times. A later analysis grouped co-occurring TCRs with DBSCAN, adding TCRdist sequence similarity when clustering within HLA-allele-positive subsets. Co-occurrence clustering excluded repertoires with fewer than 30,000 or more than 120,000 public chains, plus five with anomalous nucleotide sharing. TCRdb holds this immuneACCESS table with in-frame rearrangements only. Some clones are missing; in checked studies, unresolved V genes explain under half, and the rest has no known cause. V and J calls and clone size come straight from that table; D and trimming were deduced from the DNA. Counted in this sample were under 150,000 clones; roughly 79% of them appeared once. Approximately 2.8% of the sample belongs to the ten largest clones.

The sequencing sample was made of PBMCs. The receptor was derived from a boy aged 2 to 10 in good health and CMV-seronegative. In this chain, TRBV6-5 is recombined with TRBJ1-5; the D region possibly corresponds to TRBD1 (5 bases align). In nucleotides, the sequence is TGTGCCAGCAGTTATCGGCAGGGCGGCAATCAGCCCCAGCATTTT. It specifies CASSYRQGGNQPQHF.